This TCR beta chain was recovered during a study of T cell responses to AZD1222 COVID-19 vaccine (dated by TCRdb to the early 2020s). In terms of the full investigation: TCR sequencing covered more than 230 trial participants: 200 to 220 given two doses of AZD1222 and 26 given two doses of MenACWY control vaccine. Trial participants were enrolled by age into 18-55, 56-69 and 70-plus year subgroups, with 148, 28 and 57 TCR-sequenced participants respectively. Overall study outcomes, separate from this receptor: No day 14 peak-response samples were available, so repertoires were characterized only after the peak T cell response. Only a handful of AZD1222 recipients were SARS-CoV-2 seropositive at baseline, limiting conclusions about previously exposed vaccinees. Most participants were white British and females outnumbered males, and the authors suggested that clonal diversity may have been underestimated. In the small 56-69-year group, the increase in depth fell short of significance, most likely because of low power. Nearly half of unique spike-specific TCRs reportedly recognized epitopes outside regions mutated in the B.1.351 and B.1.1.7 variants. After two AZD1222 doses, spike-specific TCR breadth and depth were significantly higher than at day 0 and than in MenACWY recipients. Vaccine-associated CD4 TCRs spanned the whole spike protein, with dominant responses in regions 160-218 and 743-854.

The time point label, read with the paper, signifies: about 28 days (+/-7) after the second vaccine dose. AZD1222 recipients whose second dose came at about 4 weeks and those whose second dose came at about 12 weeks were combined into one group, since spike-specific TCR depth and breadth did not differ between the two schedules. Vaccinee samples were obtained from the UK trials COV001 and COV002, which included a single-blind randomized controlled phase 2/3 trial of AZD1222 (ChAdOx1 nCoV-19) in healthy adults. For TCRbeta chain sequencing, PBMC samples from trial participants were taken at day 0 and at day 28 after the second dose. The CDR3 regions of human TCRbeta chains were subjected to immunosequencing. As for the original processing: Repertoire TCRs were checked for matches against a reference library of SARS-CoV-2-specific TCRs that had been generated using the MIRA antigen-specificity platform. Breadth was defined as the fraction of unique TCRs that were SARS-CoV-2-associated, and depth was defined as the fraction of total T cells that were SARS-CoV-2-associated. Using the MIRA data, each spike-specific TCR was assigned both to the spike region to which the TCR was reactive and to a CD4 or CD8 class. Log10-transformed breadth and depth values were compared by one-way ANOVA with Sidak's multiple comparisons tests. TCRdb obtained this table from immuneACCESS and retained in-frame rearrangements with V and J assigned. These tables miss some clones; where compared with another copy, unresolved V genes account for less than half of the shortfall, and the remainder is unexplained. V, J and clone size were drawn from that table, and D and trimming were deduced from the DNA. A total of roughly 150,000 clones appear in this sample, around nine tenths of them only once. Approximately 1.5% of the sample goes to the ten largest clones.

A word on this clone: Its antigen is still unknown. Base quality data are lacking; no much larger clone is found one base away.

Sequenced here: peripheral blood, sampled 28 days after the second AZD1222 dose. The source of this sequence is an adult who received the AZD1222 COVID-19 vaccine.

The DNA sequence reads TGTGCCAGCAGCCAAGCGGGACTAGCGGGGGGAGCCTACGAGCAGTACTTC. Its protein is CASSQAGLAGGAYEQYF. The V and J genes are TRBV3-1 (or the pseudogene TRBV3-2) and TRBJ2-7, with 15 bases aligning to TRBD2. Unmatched junction bases come to 3, with V trimmed by 1 base and J by 2 bases. The germline V gene (reference sequence) yields LGHDT for CDR1 and YNNKEL for CDR2. There are 17 amino acids in the CDR3, from cysteine to phenylalanine inclusive. The DNA shown is the 51-base CDR3, in frame from base 1.